These T cell receptor beta chains were read from a single sample in a study of shared T cell receptors in the human thymus. Assay used: immunoSEQ multiplex PCR; TCRdb lists only in-frame clones, some missing. The sample includes hundreds of thousands of clones, more than 75% of them seen just once. This sample was shared with a second study, whose subject was human thymus T cells.

Sequenced: thymocytes. Source of these receptors: a boy under three years old with a congenital heart defect. Each CDR3 is given with its conserved first and last residue. Each record gives: D gene, J gene, clone size, V gene, CDR3 protein, CDR3 DNA. The D gene is left open where the match is weak. Expanded clones are given a class, and other clones once, few, many or no size at all.

.,TRBJ1-2,.,TRBV7-9,CASSLPGSYYGYTF,TGTGCCAGCAGCCTCCCCGGTAGCTACTATGGCTACACCTTC
TRBD1,TRBJ2-5,.,TRBV27,CASRFRQGQQTQYF,TGTGCCAGCAGATTCCGACAGGGACAGCAGACCCAGTACTTC
.,TRBJ2-1,few,TRBV15,CATSSEFSSYNEQFF,TGTGCCACCAGCAGTGAGTTTTCTTCCTACAATGAGCAGTTCTTC
TRBD2,TRBJ2-2,.,TRBV11-2,CASSLGGEKDGELFF,TGTGCCAGCAGCTTGGGGGGGGAAAAGGACGGGGAGCTGTTTTTT
.,TRBJ2-3,once,TRBV12-5,CASGLEVEATDTQYF,TGTGCTAGTGGTTTGGAGGTAGAGGCGACAGATACGCAGTATTTT
TRBD1,TRBJ2-7,few,TRBV5-1,CASSLARDRGSYEQYF,TGCGCCAGCAGCTTGGCACGGGACAGGGGATCGTACGAGCAGTACTTC
.,TRBJ2-2,.,TRBV10-3,CAISESGAGTINTGELFF,TGTGCCATCAGTGAGTCTGGGGCCGGGACAATAAACACCGGGGAGCTGTTTTTT
.,TRBJ2-7,few,TRBV25-1,CASSPGRGYEQYF,TGTGCCAGCAGCCCCGGACGGGGTTACGAGCAGTACTTC
TRBD2,TRBJ2-7,.,TRBV19,CASSRGLATYEQYF,TGTGCCAGTAGTAGGGGACTAGCGACCTACGAGCAGTACTTC
TRBD2,TRBJ2-2,once,TRBV5-1,CASWDRLAGAWTGELFF,TGCGCCAGTTGGGACAGGCTAGCGGGAGCTTGGACCGGGGAGCTGTTTTTT
.,TRBJ2-1,once,TRBV5-1,CASSLGLANFYNEQFF,TGCGCCAGCAGCTTGGGGCTAGCGAATTTCTACAATGAGCAGTTCTTC
TRBD2,TRBJ2-7,.,TRBV2,CASRTGLAHLEQYF,TGTGCCAGCAGGACGGGACTAGCCCACCTGGAGCAGTACTTC
.,TRBJ1-2,.,TRBV29-1,CSVCCLLEGGYTF,TGCAGCGTTTGCTGTTTGCTAGAAGGTGGCTACACCTTC
TRBD1,TRBJ1-2,.,TRBV28,CASSPERGRNYGYTF,TGTGCCAGCAGCCCAGAGAGGGGGCGTAACTATGGCTACACCTTC
TRBD2,TRBJ2-2,.,TRBV9,CASSPQGTSVTGELFF,TGTGCCAGCAGCCCCCAAGGGACTAGCGTTACCGGGGAGCTGTTTTTT
TRBD2,TRBJ2-3,.,TRBV2,CASSEGSGTSTDTQYF,TGTGCCAGCAGTGAGGGTAGCGGGACTAGCACAGATACGCAGTATTTT
TRBD2,TRBJ2-1,.,TRBV4-2,CASSQQSGRWYNEQFF,TGTGCCAGCAGCCAACAAAGCGGGAGATGGTACAATGAGCAGTTCTTC
.,TRBJ1-1,.,TRBV29-1,CSVICREQKDTEAFF,TGCAGCGTCATATGCAGGGAACAAAAGGACACTGAAGCTTTCTTT
.,TRBJ2-3,once,TRBV6-6,CASSYPSTDTQYF,TGTGCCAGCAGTTACCCTAGCACAGATACGCAGTATTTT
TRBD2,TRBJ2-7,.,TRBV9,CASSVAGVAGVGEQYF,TGTGCCAGCAGCGTAGCTGGGGTAGCGGGAGTGGGCGAGCAGTACTTC
TRBD2,TRBJ2-2,.,TRBV19,CASSPRSLREVNTGELFF,TGTGCCAGTAGTCCTCGCAGTTTGCGGGAGGTGAACACCGGGGAGCTGTTTTTT
.,TRBJ1-1,once,TRBV4-3,CASSQEGPGENTEAFF,TGCGCCAGCAGCCAAGAGGGTCCAGGGGAGAACACTGAAGCTTTCTTT
TRBD2,TRBJ2-1,.,TRBV4-3,CASSQLGLAGDEQFF,TGCGCCAGCAGCCAGCTCGGACTAGCGGGAGATGAGCAGTTCTTC
.,TRBJ2-3,.,TRBV6-1,CASSDGAFSTDTQYF,TGTGCCAGCAGTGATGGGGCCTTTAGCACAGATACGCAGTATTTT
.,TRBJ1-1,.,TRBV30,CAWSVSDLGMNTEAFF,TGTGCCTGGAGTGTATCGGATCTGGGCATGAACACTGAAGCTTTCTTT
.,TRBJ1-3,once,TRBV6-1,CASSADRRSGNTIYF,TGTGCCAGCAGTGCTGACAGACGCTCTGGAAACACCATATATTTT
.,TRBJ1-1,once,TRBV28,CASSLMGQDLEKMNTEAFF,TGTGCCAGCAGTTTGATGGGACAAGATTTGGAGAAAATGAACACTGAAGCTTTCTTT
TRBD1,TRBJ2-1,.,TRBV6-5,CASSYRDRGQNEQFF,TGTGCCAGCAGTTACCGGGACAGGGGGCAAAATGAGCAGTTCTTC
TRBD1,TRBJ2-1,once,TRBV15,CATSRDRGSNEQFF,TGTGCCACCAGCCGGGACAGGGGGAGCAATGAGCAGTTCTTC
TRBD2,TRBJ2-5,.,TRBV19,CASSPSGTSLGTQYF,TGTGCCAGTAGTCCTTCCGGGACTAGCCTTGGGACCCAGTACTTC
TRBD2,TRBJ2-2,.,TRBV27,CASSSPSAGGRRAAGELFF,TGTGCCAGCAGTTCCCCGTCCGCCGGCGGGAGGAGGGCGGCCGGGGAGCTGTTTTTT
TRBD2,TRBJ2-5,.,TRBV7-9,CASSLGTSEETQYF,TGTGCCAGCAGCTTAGGGACTAGCGAAGAGACCCAGTACTTC
.,TRBJ2-7,.,TRBV14,CASSPRAGLSYEQYF,TGTGCCAGCAGCCCCCGGGCGGGCCTTTCCTACGAGCAGTACTTC
TRBD1,TRBJ2-7,few,TRBV5-1,CASSLDRGTYEQYF,TGCGCCAGCAGCTTGGACAGGGGAACCTACGAGCAGTACTTC
.,TRBJ1-5,.,TRBV5-8,CASSVTGTGGNQPQHF,TGTGCCAGCAGCGTTACCGGGACGGGAGGGAATCAGCCCCAGCATTTT
TRBD2,TRBJ2-2,.,TRBV10-1,CASSVTSGTGELFF,TGCGCCAGCAGTGTGACTAGCGGCACCGGGGAGCTGTTTTTT
TRBD2,TRBJ2-7,.,TRBV28,CASSDMTSGRAHEREQYF,TGTGCCAGCAGTGACATGACTAGCGGGAGGGCCCATGAAAGGGAGCAGTACTTC
TRBD2,TRBJ2-1,.,TRBV6-5,CASSRTSGNEQFF,TGTGCCAGCAGTCGGACTAGCGGGAATGAGCAGTTCTTC
TRBD2,TRBJ2-3,.,TRBV9,CASGPSGRGLDTQYF,TGTGCCAGCGGACCTAGCGGGAGAGGCTTAGATACGCAGTATTTT
TRBD2,TRBJ2-3,.,TRBV27,CASTTNGTRIAGNTDTQYF,TGTGCCAGCACGACCAACGGGACCCGTATAGCGGGGAACACAGATACGCAGTATTTT
.,TRBJ2-1,.,TRBV2,CASRGGQEPVF,TGTGCCAGCAGGGGGGGGCAGGAACCAGTCTTC
TRBD2,TRBJ2-2,.,TRBV7-9,CASRSSAGVLNAGELFF,TGTGCCAGCAGAAGCTCGGCGGGAGTATTAAATGCCGGGGAGCTGTTTTTT